This is a list of T cell receptor beta chains from one sample in a study of T-cell reconstitution after alpha-beta-depleted transplantation in children. TCRdb re-derived calls from the PCR reads in MiXCR, one entry per CDR3 protein. The profile covers almost 500,000 distinct CDR3 sequences, with 12% appearing a single time and about 5.6% taken by the ten largest. The input for sequencing was PBMCs from the stem cell graft donor, taken from the stem cell graft. The receptors were sampled from a human donor who donated a stem cell graft to a child with combined immunodeficiency. CDR3s include the opening cysteine and the closing phenylalanine or tryptophan. A row's size may be missing; if present it is once, few, many or a size class.

>many|TRBV9|TRBJ1-1
CASSVATGTEAFF
>.|TRBV11-3|TRBJ2-4
CASKLWEGENIQYF
>.|TRBV5-1|TRBJ2-3
CASSPLVGVSDTQYF
>few|TRBV7-6|TRBJ2-7
CASSSLRKGYEQYF
>once|TRBV5-1|TRBJ2-7
CASSPTAPEGEQYF
>.|TRBV7-3|TRBJ2-1
CASSLRGQDENEQFF
>few|TRBV2|TRBJ1-5
CASTSREANQPQHF
>.|TRBV28|TRBJ2-1
CASSLLAGESNEQFF
>few|TRBV7-9|TRBJ2-1
CASSLKPSGIEQFF
>.|TRBV5-1|TRBJ2-7
CASSLPTASYEQYF
>.|TRBV12-3/TRBV12-4|TRBJ2-1
CASNLLAGAGRDEQFF
>many|TRBV7-9|TRBJ2-7
CASSGPGLAGVNEQYF
>.|TRBV20-1|TRBJ2-3
CSASPPGQHSTDTQYF
>few|TRBV4-3|TRBJ2-3
CASSQDVVPSTDTQYF
>.|TRBV2|TRBJ2-5
CASSEGSLSGETQYF
>.|TRBV20-1|TRBJ1-5
CSAADSYSNQPQHF
>.|TRBV6-5|TRBJ2-2
CASSYGTPNTGELFF
>.|TRBV7-9|TRBJ1-2
CASLGSPDNYGYTF
>few|TRBV19|TRBJ2-1
CASSTGGFSYNEQFF
>.|TRBV12-3/TRBV12-4|TRBJ2-1
CASRTSGSRNEQFF
>.|TRBV12-3/TRBV12-4|TRBJ2-5
CASSFQPQETQYF
>few|TRBV21-1|TRBJ2-3
CVHEDTQYF
>.|TRBV12-5|TRBJ2-7
CASGFNSYEQYF
>few|TRBV20-1|TRBJ2-1
CSAVIAGSYNEQFF
>few|TRBV20-1|TRBJ2-3
CSGGLAGEPSDTQYF
>many|TRBV21-1|TRBJ2-7
CASSKGQVPYEQYF
>few|TRBV13|TRBJ2-5
CASSPPVEGGKQETQYF
>.|TRBV3-1|TRBJ2-7
CASSQGFRDRQYF
>.|TRBV12-3/TRBV12-4|TRBJ2-3
CASQRGGDTQYF
>many|TRBV5-1|TRBJ2-7
CASSLQFGYEQYF
>few|TRBV7-9|TRBJ2-7
CASSTQGPYEQYF
>few|TRBV7-2|TRBJ2-1
CASSSGPGNEQFF
>few|TRBV7-2|TRBJ2-3
CASSFLAGGVTDTQYF
>many|TRBV6-1|TRBJ1-1
CASSEGQANTEAFF
>few|TRBV20-1|TRBJ2-1
CSARKPGSYNEQFF
>.|TRBV6-1|TRBJ2-7
CASSGVWGDTSYEQYF
>many|TRBV10-3|TRBJ2-7
CATGTGDNEQYF
>.|TRBV12-3/TRBV12-4|TRBJ1-2
CASSPTRQGANYGYTF
>few|TRBV10-3|TRBJ1-2
CAISTGGGYGYTF
>many|TRBV6-5|TRBJ1-4
CASSYNRGIGEKLFF